This paragraph covers one T cell receptor (beta chain) sequence. The repertoire was sequenced with immunoSEQ multiplex PCR; TCRdb's copy has only in-frame clones and lacks some. The sample has 150,000 to 190,000 clones; around 91% are singletons. The data belong to a study of blood T cell repertoires in COVID-19. With 6 bases removed from V and 1 base from J, the gap between germline ends came to 12 bases. Germline V gene lookup returns CDR1 GTSNPN and CDR2 SVGIG (reference sequence). This CDR3 contains 13 residues. Sequences were obtained from peripheral blood. The TCR sequence derives from a middle-aged woman with acute or convalescent COVID-19. This rearrangement joins TRBV30 to TRBJ1-1, with D possibly TRBD1 on 5 matching bases. CDR3 sequence reads: CACSSTGNTEAFF. Here the CDR3 DNA reads TGTGCCTGTAGTTCAACAGGGAACACTGAAGCTTTCTTT.